The 29 T cell receptor beta chains presented below share a single source sample, sequenced in a study of cytomegalovirus exposure and HLA in healthy donors. 13 Jbeta primers and 60 Vbeta primers were used for the PCR. Sequencing used immunoSEQ multiplex PCR; TCRdb keeps in-frame clones, though not all of them. The sample lists 110,000 to 150,000 clones; roughly four fifths were seen once. The specimen was PBMCs. These receptors were obtained from a man aged 25 to 40 in good health and CMV-seronegative.

This chain links TRBV7-6 with TRBJ2-2; D gene uncertain. Germline V lookup: CDR1 SGHVS, CDR2 FNYEAQ. The CDR3 is 14 amino acids. V was clipped by 3 bases and J by 1 base, with 6 bases between them. CDR3: CASSFVLNTGELFF. CDR3 DNA sequence: TGTGCCAGCAGCTTCGTACTGAACACCGGGGAGCTGTTTTTT.

This clone was seen a few times. V usage is TRBV27 and J usage is TRBJ1-5; possibly TRBD1 for D (6 bases). Trimming shortened V by 6 bases and J by 0 bases, and 12 bases separated the two germline ends. The V gene's germline CDR1 is MNHEY and CDR2 SMNVEV (reference sequence). The CDR3 totals 15 residues. CDR3 coding DNA: TGTGCCAGCAGGCCCCGGACAGTTAGCAATCAGCCCCAGCATTTT. Translating gives CASRPRTVSNQPQHF.

The chain links TRBV6-1 to TRBJ2-3, with D tentatively TRBD2 (7 bases). V was cut by 3 bases and J by 0 bases, with 10 bases left in between. CDR3 length: 15 amino acids. The germline CDR1 and CDR2 sequences are MNHNS and SASEGT. As DNA, the CDR3 is TGTGCCAGCAGTGAGCGGGGGCCAAGCACAGATACGCAGTATTTT. This translates into CASSERGPSTDTQYF.

This chain links TRBV7-8 with TRBJ1-5; TRBD1 is a possible D gene (5 bases). CDR1 is SGHVS, CDR2 FQNEAQ, per germline. The CDR3 contains 15 residues. V dropped 5 bases and J dropped 4 bases, with 15 bases sitting between them. The chain's CDR3 is CASSLVDSSNQPQHF. The CDR3 region has the DNA TGTGCCAGCAGCCTAGTAGACAGCAGTAATCAGCCCCAGCATTTT.

The V call is TRBV19, the J call TRBJ1-2; a possible D gene is TRBD1 (5 bases). From germline, CDR1 is LNHDA and CDR2 SQIVND (reference sequence). The CDR3 spans 14 residues. The ends were cut back, 4 bases at V and 6 bases at J, with 15 bases in the middle. The DNA of the CDR3 is TGTGCCAGTAGTAAGCGGGAGGGGATCGATGGCTACACCTTC. Encoded protein: CASSKREGIDGYTF.

This clone was counted once. The gene calls are TRBV15 and TRBJ1-2, with a tentative D call TRBD1 (5 bases). CDR1 LNHNV and CDR2 YYDKDF come from the germline V gene (reference sequence). This CDR3 is 13 amino acids long. V lost 4 bases, J lost 4 bases, and 10 bases lay in between. CDR3 in DNA: TGTGCCACCAGCACGGACAACCTCTATGGCTACACCTTC. Residues: CATSTDNLYGYTF. Full variable domain (remainder filled in from reference TRBV15 and TRBJ1-2): DAMVIQNPRYQVTQFGKPVTLSCSQTLNHNVMYWYQQKSSQAPKLLFHYYDKDFNNEADTPDNFQSRRPNTSFCFLDIRSPGLGDTAMYLCATSTDNLYGYTFGSGTRLTVV.

The V call is TRBV5-1, the J call TRBJ2-7; 9 nucleotides match TRBD2. The CDR3 is 15 amino acids. The V and J ends lost 5 bases and 5 bases, in that order; junction bases with no gene match: 11. Germline V gives CDR1 SGHRS, CDR2 YFSETQ. CDR3 region: CASRTYSGSLDEQYF. The CDR3 coding sequence is TGCGCCAGCAGAACCTATAGCGGGAGCCTGGACGAGCAGTACTTC. The full variable domain, with the rest looked up from reference TRBV5-1 and TRBJ2-7, is KAGVTQTPRYLIKTRGQQVTLSCSPISGHRSVSWYQQTPGQGLQFLFEYFSETQRNKGNFPGRFSGRQFSNSRSEMNVSTLELGDSALYLCASRTYSGSLDEQYFGPGTRLTVT.

V usage is TRBV9 and J usage is TRBJ2-7, with 9 bases fitting TRBD1. V gave up 4 bases and J gave up 1 base; unmatched junction bases: 6. CDR3 size: 15 residues. Germline CDR1 and CDR2: SGDLS and YYNGEE. The CDR3 here is CASSPQGAWSYEQYF. For the CDR3, the DNA is TGTGCCAGCAGCCCACAGGGGGCATGGTCCTACGAGCAGTACTTC.

The genes are TRBV10-3 and TRBJ2-5; no clear D. V was trimmed by 2 bases and J by 5 bases, leaving 9 bases between them. Per germline, CDR1 ENHRY and CDR2 SYGVKD. The CDR3 contains 13 residues. Written as DNA, the CDR3 is TGTGCCATCAGTGAGGCACGGTTGGAGACCCAGTACTTC. Residues: CAISEARLETQYF.

The V and J genes are TRBV5-1 and TRBJ1-1, with D possibly matching TRBD1 (6 bases). The V and J ends lost 4 bases and 5 bases respectively, with 15 bases between them. This CDR3 contains 14 residues. Per germline, CDR1 SGHRS and CDR2 YFSETQ. The DNA of the CDR3 is TGCGCCAGCAGCGTTGAGGGGGTTGGAACTGAAGCTTTCTTT. Its protein product is CASSVEGVGTEAFF.

This clone turned up a few times. The chain couples TRBV5-5 to TRBJ1-5; 9 bases map to TRBD1. The V gene end was trimmed by 0 bases and the J gene end by 6 bases; junction bases not matched to a gene: 4. CDR3 length equals 15 residues. Germline assignment: CDR1 SGHKS and CDR2 YYEKEE (reference sequence). The CDR3 sequence: CASSLGQGGGQPQHF. The DNA of the CDR3 is TGTGCCAGCAGCTTGGGACAGGGGGGGGGTCAGCCCCAGCATTTT.

The chain uses TRBV6-5 and TRBJ2-1; 13 bases line up with TRBD2. The ends lost 6 bases at V and 10 bases at J; junction bases unmatched: 9. Germline V CDR1 and CDR2: MNHEY, SVGAGI. CDR3 size: 15 residues. The CDR3 reads CASRSSGTSGMEQFF. The CDR3 DNA follows: TGTGCCAGCAGATCTTCCGGGACTAGCGGGATGGAGCAGTTCTTC.

This chain connects TRBV15 to TRBJ1-2; TRBD1 aligns across 7 bases. CDR3 length: 12 residues. The germline gives CDR1 LNHNV, CDR2 YYDKDF (reference sequence). V lost 4 bases to trimming and J lost 7 bases; unmatched junction nucleotides: 3. CDR3 nucleotides: TGTGCCACCAGCAAGGGGGCTGGTGGCTACACCTTC. Translation: CATSKGAGGYTF.

This clone has just one count. The chain employs TRBV13 and TRBJ2-1; D ambiguous. Germline V gives CDR1 PRHDT, CDR2 FYEKMQ (reference sequence). V gave up 5 bases and J gave up 0 bases, with 11 bases separating them. This CDR3 is built from 15 residues. CDR3 in DNA: TGTGCCAGCAGCGAGACTCCGAGCTCCTACAATGAGCAGTTCTTC. Protein product: CASSETPSSYNEQFF. Based on the CDR3 plus reference TRBV13 and TRBJ2-1, the full variable domain is AAGVIQSPRHLIKEKRETATLKCYPIPRHDTVYWYQQGPGQDPQFLISFYEKMQSDKGSIPDRFSAQQFSDYHSELNMSSLELGDSALYFCASSETPSSYNEQFFGPGTRLTVL.

This clone was counted only a few times. The genes are TRBV6-1 and TRBJ1-1, with 7 bases matching TRBD1. The CDR3 totals 15 residues. With 5 bases clipped from V and 3 bases from J, the junction kept 9 bases outside the gene matches. Germline V gene sequence: CDR1 MNHNS, CDR2 SASEGT. CDR3 sequence (DNA): TGTGCCAGCAGTATCTCCAGGGGGAAGGACACTGAAGCTTTCTTT. Its protein is CASSISRGKDTEAFF.

This chain links TRBV12-5 with TRBJ2-7; D call uncertain. V lost 1 base to trimming and J lost 6 bases, with 4 bases between them. The CDR3 totals 11 residues. Per germline, CDR1 LGHNT and CDR2 FRNRAP. DNA of the CDR3: TGTGCTAGTGGTTTGGGGGCCGAGCAGTACTTC. Translated, it gives CASGLGAEQYF. Full variable domain (outside the CDR3, taken from reference TRBV12-5 and TRBJ2-7): DARVTQTPRHKVTEMGQEVTMRCQPILGHNTVFWYRQTMMQGLELLAYFRNRAPLDDSGMPKDRFSAEMPDATLATLKIQPSEPRDSAVYFCASGLGAEQYFGPGTRLTVT.

Here the CDR3 reads CANRPDKAPLFEQYF. The CDR3 DNA reads as TGTGCCAACCGGCCGGACAAGGCCCCGCTCTTCGAGCAGTACTTC. This chain uses TRBV10-3 with TRBJ2-7; tentative D call: TRBD1 (5 bases). Per the germline V gene, CDR1 is ENHRY and CDR2 is SYGVKD. Deletions cut 10 bases from V and 6 bases from J, with 25 bases between. This CDR3 has 15 residues.

This clone is a singleton in its sample. V is TRBV9 and J is TRBJ1-6; TRBD1 matches 8 bases. The germline V gene has CDR1 SGDLS and CDR2 YYNGEE. V gave up 0 bases and J gave up 9 bases; unmatched junction bases: 5. The CDR3 is made up of 15 amino acids. The CDR3 DNA sequence: TGTGCCAGCAGCGTAGGTCAGGGGGCCAGTTCACCCCTCCACTTT. This sequence encodes CASSVGQGASSPLHF. The full variable domain, its missing parts supplied by reference TRBV9 and TRBJ1-6, is DSGVTQTPKHLITATGQRVTLRCSPRSGDLSVYWYQQSLDQGLQFLIQYYNGEERAKGNILERFSAQQFPDLHSELNLSSLELGDSALYFCASSVGQGASSPLHFGNGTRLTVT.

The chain employs TRBV6-1 and TRBJ1-2, with 8 bases aligning to TRBD1. Trimming removed 3 bases from V and 5 bases from J; junction bases left unmatched: 14. Per the germline V gene, CDR1 is MNHNS and CDR2 is SASEGT. This CDR3 is built from 17 residues. The CDR3 sequence: CASSELGQANPSYGYTF. CDR3 DNA: TGTGCCAGCAGTGAGCTGGGACAGGCGAATCCGTCGTATGGCTACACCTTC.

The gene calls are TRBV28 and TRBJ1-6; D possibly corresponds to TRBD1 (6 bases). V lost 4 bases, J lost 8 bases, and 12 bases lay in between. CDR1 is MDHEN and CDR2 is SYDVKM in the germline V gene. CDR3 length: 14 amino acids. CDR3 sequence reads: CASSWGGAYSPLHF. The CDR3 nucleotides read TGTGCCAGCAGTTGGGGGGGCGCGTATTCACCCCTCCACTTT. Full variable domain (outside the CDR3, taken from reference TRBV28 and TRBJ1-6): DVKVTQSSRYLVKRTGEKVFLECVQDMDHENMFWYRQDPGLGLRLIYFSYDVKMKEKGDIPEGYSVSREKKERFSLILESASTNQTSMYLCASSWGGAYSPLHFGNGTRLTVT.

The chain recombines TRBV7-7 with TRBJ2-2; 7 nucleotides agree with TRBD1. V lost 5 bases to trimming and J lost 0 bases; unmatched junction nucleotides: 6. CDR1 is SSHAT and CDR2 is FNYEAQ in the germline V gene (reference sequence). The CDR3 extends over 16 amino acids. CDR3: CASSPRQGPNTGELFF. Here the CDR3 DNA reads TGTGCCAGCAGCCCACGACAGGGCCCGAACACCGGGGAGCTGTTTTTT. Supplemented by reference TRBV7-7 and TRBJ2-2, the full variable domain reads GAGVSQSPRYKVTKRGQDVTLRCDPISSHATLYWYQQALGQGPEFLTYFNYEAQPDKSGLPSDRFSAERPEGSISTLTIQRTEQRDSAMYRCASSPRQGPNTGELFFGEGSRLTVL.

The chain carries TRBV6-1 and TRBJ1-5; weak D call: TRBD1 (5 bases). The CDR3 totals 15 residues. Looked up from germline, CDR1 is MNHNS and CDR2 is SASEGT. V lost 6 bases and J lost 0, with 12 bases in between. In DNA, the CDR3 is TGTGCCAGCAGCCGACAGCCCTATAGCAATCAGCCCCAGCATTTT. Protein sequence: CASSRQPYSNQPQHF.

CDR3 nucleotide sequence: TGCAGCGTCACAGGGGGGACCGGGGAGCTGTTTTTT. It encodes CSVTGGTGELFF. This sequence joins TRBV29-1 and TRBJ2-2; 8 bases map to TRBD1. From germline, CDR1 is SQVTM and CDR2 ANQGSEA. After removal of 6 bases from V and 5 bases from J, the junction contained 2 bases not matched to a gene. This CDR3 region has 12 residues.

The chain links TRBV7-7 to TRBJ2-5, with D unresolved. The CDR3 extends over 13 amino acids. Germline V gene sequence: CDR1 SSHAT, CDR2 FNYEAQ (reference sequence). Trimming took off 6 bases at V and 3 bases at J, with 11 bases between the two ends. Written as DNA, the CDR3 is TGTGCCAGCAGTATCGCCCTAGAAGAGACCCAGTACTTC. Amino acids: CASSIALEETQYF.

This chain links TRBV18 with TRBJ1-4; 10 bases map to TRBD1. Trimming removed 3 bases from V and 6 bases from J; junction bases left unmatched: 7. Germline-derived CDR1 and CDR2 are KGHSH and LQKENI. The CDR3 consists of 16 residues. CDR3 region: CASSPDRGMPDEKLFF. The CDR3 nucleotides read TGTGCCAGCTCACCGGACAGGGGGATGCCGGATGAAAAACTGTTTTTT.

The V gene is TRBV19, the J gene TRBJ1-5, with D unclear. The CDR3 sequence is 13 residues long. V lost 1 base and J lost 2, with 3 bases in between. Germline V gene sequence: CDR1 LNHDA, CDR2 SQIVND (reference sequence). This CDR3 is CASSIAGNQPQHF. CDR3 DNA: TGTGCCAGTAGTATAGCCGGCAATCAGCCCCAGCATTTT.

The gene calls are TRBV10-1 and TRBJ2-2, with 8 bases identical to TRBD1. The germline gives CDR1 WNHNN, CDR2 SYGVQD (reference sequence). The CDR3 spans 15 residues. V shed 8 bases, J shed 6 bases, and the junction held 11 bases outside the gene matches. The CDR3 loop reads CASADRGRNPGELFF. The CDR3 DNA follows: TGCGCCAGCGCAGACAGGGGTAGGAATCCCGGGGAGCTGTTTTTT.

V is TRBV6-5 and J is TRBJ1-2; D is perhaps TRBD1 (6 bases). This CDR3 is built from 14 residues. V lost 0 bases, J lost 4 bases, and 9 bases lay in between. Germline lookup yields CDR1 MNHEY and CDR2 SVGAGI. CDR3 in DNA: TGTGCCAGCAGTTACTCTATGGACAGCTATGGCTACACCTTC. Translating it yields CASSYSMDSYGYTF.

Only a few counts were recorded for this clone. The V and J genes are TRBV7-9 and TRBJ2-1; 8 positions match TRBD2. CDR1 and CDR2 (germline): SEHNR, FQNEAQ (reference sequence). CDR3 size: 15 residues. J gave up 1 base and V 4 bases, and 3 bases lay outside the gene matches. CDR3 DNA: TGTGCCAGCAGCTCGCCGGGAGGGTCCTACAATGAGCAGTTCTTC. As protein: CASSSPGGSYNEQFF. Combining the CDR3 with reference TRBV7-9 and TRBJ2-1 gives the whole variable domain DTGVSQNPRHKITKRGQNVTFRCDPISEHNRLYWYRQTLGQGPEFLTYFQNEAQLEKSRLLSDRFSAERPKGSFSTLEIQRTEQGDSAMYLCASSSPGGSYNEQFFGPGTRLTVL.